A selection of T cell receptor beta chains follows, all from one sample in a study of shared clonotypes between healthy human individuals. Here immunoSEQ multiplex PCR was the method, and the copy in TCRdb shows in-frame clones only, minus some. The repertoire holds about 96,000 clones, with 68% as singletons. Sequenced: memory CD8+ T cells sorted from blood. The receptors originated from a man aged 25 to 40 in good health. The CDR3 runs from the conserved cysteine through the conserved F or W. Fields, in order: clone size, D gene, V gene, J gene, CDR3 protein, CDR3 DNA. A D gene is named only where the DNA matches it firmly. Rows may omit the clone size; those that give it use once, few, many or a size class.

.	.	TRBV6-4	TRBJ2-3	CASSGLGDLLRTDTQYF	TGTGCCAGCAGTGGGTTGGGGGACCTACTTCGCACAGATACGCAGTATTTT
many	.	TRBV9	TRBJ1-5	CASSIGTNQPQHF	TGTGCCAGCAGCATCGGGACGAATCAGCCCCAGCATTTT
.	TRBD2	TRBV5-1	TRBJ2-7	CASSLVRREDHEQYF	TGCGCCAGCAGCTTGGTTAGGCGGGAGGATCACGAGCAGTACTTC
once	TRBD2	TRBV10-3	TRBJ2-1	CAISEGLAVNYNEQFF	TGTGCCATCAGTGAGGGGCTAGCGGTAAACTACAATGAGCAGTTCTTC
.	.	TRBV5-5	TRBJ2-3	CASLLNPWGTDTQYF	TGTGCCAGCTTACTAAACCCCTGGGGCACAGATACGCAGTATTTT
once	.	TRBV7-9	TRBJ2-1	CASSLAGSYNEQFF	TGTGCCAGCAGCTTAGCAGGTTCCTACAATGAGCAGTTCTTC
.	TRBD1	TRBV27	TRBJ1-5	CASSRYWGQTGDDQPQHF	TGTGCCAGCAGTCGCTATTGGGGTCAGACAGGGGACGATCAGCCCCAGCATTTT
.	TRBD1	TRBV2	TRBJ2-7	CASSGTGLSYEQYF	TGTGCCAGCAGTGGGACAGGACTGTCGTACGAGCAGTACTTC
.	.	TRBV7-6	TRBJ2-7	CASSLTSISSYEQYF	TGTGCCAGCAGCCTAACTAGTATTAGCTCCTACGAGCAGTACTTC
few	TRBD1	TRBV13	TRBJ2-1	CASSHLGTVRDMSSYNEQFF	TGTGCCAGCAGCCACCTTGGGACAGTAAGGGACATGAGCTCCTACAATGAGCAGTTCTTC
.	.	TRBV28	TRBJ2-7	CASSLSTYEQYF	TGTGCCAGCAGCCTAAGCACCTACGAGCAGTACTTC
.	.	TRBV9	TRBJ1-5	CASSVGSGQPQHF	TGTGCCAGCAGCGTGGGTTCGGGCCAGCCCCAGCATTTT
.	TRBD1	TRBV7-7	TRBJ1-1	CASSLASGTEVERAEAFF	TGTGCCAGCAGCTTAGCCTCCGGGACAGAAGTGGAAAGGGCTGAAGCTTTCTTT
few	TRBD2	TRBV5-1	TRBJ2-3	CASRLTSGSLDTQYF	TGCGCCAGCAGACTGACTAGCGGGAGTTTGGATACGCAGTATTTT
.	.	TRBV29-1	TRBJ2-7	CSVGPGYEQYF	TGCAGCGTTGGACCGGGATACGAGCAGTACTTC
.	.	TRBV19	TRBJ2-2	CASSVGTGGELFF	TGTGCCAGTAGTGTAGGGACGGGCGGGGAGCTGTTTTTT
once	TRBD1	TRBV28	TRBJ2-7	CASSSRDSGIYEQYF	TGTGCCAGCAGCAGCCGGGACAGCGGTATCTACGAGCAGTACTTC
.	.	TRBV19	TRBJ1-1	CASTAQGTEAFF	TGTGCCAGTACTGCGCAGGGGACTGAAGCTTTCTTT
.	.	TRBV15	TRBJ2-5	CATSTGRGRGETQYF	TGTGCCACCAGCACGGGCCGGGGGCGTGGGGAGACCCAGTACTTC
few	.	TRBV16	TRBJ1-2	CASSPEAYGYTF	TGTGCCAGCAGCCCAGAGGCCTATGGCTACACCTTC